This entry features one T cell receptor beta chain sequence. TCRdb's copy holds only in-frame clones and misses some; the assay was immunoSEQ multiplex PCR. The sample records nearly 35,000 clones, 70% to 90% being singletons. The data originate from a study of blood T cell repertoires in COVID-19. Study-level background: Both acute and convalescent COVID-19 samples were obtained from the United States, Italy and Spain. The analysed material was cDNA or gDNA that came from T cells, B-cell-depleted T cells, or PBMCs.

The sequenced sample was peripheral blood. The TCR comes from a man between 65 and 79 years old with acute or convalescent COVID-19.

For the CDR3, the DNA is TGTGCCAGCAGTTTATGGGGACTTGATTCACCCCTCCACTTT. It is translated as CASSLWGLDSPLHF. The rearrangement links TRBV27 to TRBJ1-6; a possible D gene is TRBD1 (5 bases). V was cut by 1 base and J by 8 bases, with 9 bases left in between. Per germline, CDR1 MNHEY and CDR2 SMNVEV (reference sequence). CDR3 length equals 14 residues.